Shown below are 32 T cell receptor beta chains from a single sample sequenced in a study of cytomegalovirus exposure and HLA in healthy donors. Vbeta (60) and Jbeta (13) primers were used in the PCR. The assay was immunoSEQ multiplex PCR, and TCRdb's table has in-frame clones only and misses some. This table lists about 120,000 clones. Sample: PBMCs. These receptors were obtained from a man aged 40-55 years in good health and CMV-seropositive.

The chain couples TRBV7-2 to TRBJ1-3, with D possibly matching TRBD1 (6 bases). V lost 1 base and J 2 bases, leaving 15 bases between the germline ends. The CDR3 is 17 residues long. CDR1 and CDR2 from the germline V gene are SGHTA and FQGNSA. CDR3 amino acids: CASSLDSPTGAGNTIYF. CDR3 bases: TGTGCCAGCAGCTTAGATTCCCCGACAGGCGCTGGAAACACCATATATTTT.

The chain employs TRBV7-6 and TRBJ2-6; 9 bases line up with TRBD1. Germline V gene sequence: CDR1 SGHVS, CDR2 FNYEAQ. The CDR3 consists of 17 residues. V lost 10 bases and J lost 0; bases outside the gene matches: 10. CDR3 nucleotide sequence: TGTGCCACACAGGCCGGGACAGGGAGCTCTGGGGCCAACGTCCTGACTTTC. Its protein product is CATQAGTGSSGANVLTF.

The chain joins TRBV11-2 to TRBJ2-2, with 9 bases matching TRBD2. Germline assignment: CDR1 SGHAT and CDR2 FQNNGV. CDR3 length: 16 residues. Trimming at V came to 6 bases and at J to 5 bases, leaving 10 bases not matched to a gene. CDR3 bases: TGTGCCAGCAGTCTAAACCTAGCGGGGATGACCGGGGAGCTGTTTTTT. It specifies CASSLNLAGMTGELFF.

The chain employs TRBV14 and TRBJ2-7; perhaps TRBD2 as D (6 bases). The V gene lost 8 bases and the J gene lost 3 bases, with 11 bases spanning the gap. Germline V gene lookup returns CDR1 SGHDN and CDR2 FVKESK. The CDR3 loop spans 12 amino acids. The CDR3 region is CASGEVLYEQYF. Here the CDR3 DNA reads TGTGCCAGCGGGGAGGTTCTCTACGAGCAGTACTTC.

This CDR3 reads CASRQGWRAFF. The CDR3 coding sequence is TGTGCCAGCCGACAGGGCTGGCGGGCTTTCTTT. The chain carries TRBV6-5 and TRBJ1-1; 7 nucleotides align to TRBD1. Unmatched junction bases numbered 8, after V lost 8 bases and J lost 11 bases. In germline, CDR1 is MNHEY, CDR2 SVGAGI. The CDR3 is 11 residues long.

The V gene is TRBV25-1, the J gene TRBJ2-6; TRBD1 is a possible D gene (7 bases). The CDR3 extends over 17 amino acids. CDR1 is MGHDK and CDR2 is SYGVNS in the germline V gene. V was clipped by 0 bases and J by 2 bases, with 11 bases between them. The chain's CDR3 is CASSEYGGGAGANVLTF. For the CDR3, the DNA is TGTGCCAGCAGTGAATATGGAGGGGGCGCTGGGGCCAACGTCCTGACTTTC. The full variable domain, completed using reference TRBV25-1 and TRBJ2-6, is EADIYQTPRYLVIGTGKKITLECSQTMGHDKMYWYQQDPGMELHLIHYSYGVNSTEKGDLSSESTVSRIRTEHFPLTLESARPSHTSQYLCASSEYGGGAGANVLTFGAGSRLTVL.

The chain couples TRBV19 to TRBJ2-7; tentatively, D is TRBD1 (6 bases). CDR3 length equals 17 residues. V was shortened by 3 bases and J by 1 base, with 19 bases between the two germline ends. Germline CDR1 is LNHDA and CDR2 is SQIVND (reference sequence). The CDR3 region has the DNA TGTGCCAGTAGTATGAGTTGGGACACCAAGATTTCCTACGAGCAGTACTTC. It yields the protein CASSMSWDTKISYEQYF.

This chain links TRBV5-1 with TRBJ2-3; D may be TRBD1 (6 bases). V dropped 4 bases and J dropped 2 bases, with 8 bases sitting between them. In germline, CDR1 is SGHRS, CDR2 YFSETQ. The CDR3 covers 13 residues. CDR3 nucleotide sequence: TGCGCCAGCAGCCGGGACAACACAGATACGCAGTATTTT. Its translation: CASSRDNTDTQYF.

V and J are TRBV7-3 and TRBJ2-5; D is ambiguous. CDR1 and CDR2 (germline): SGHTA, FQGTGA. Trimming shortened V by 5 bases and J by 5 bases, and 24 bases separated the two germline ends. This CDR3 is built from 17 residues. CDR3 loop: CASSPLGRTSRWETQYF. The CDR3 bases are TGTGCCAGCAGCCCCCTTGGGCGAACATCTCGTTGGGAGACCCAGTACTTC. Variable domain in full (rest from reference TRBV7-3 and TRBJ2-5): GAGVSQTPSNKVTEKGKYVELRCDPISGHTALYWYRQSLGQGPEFLIYFQGTGAADDSGLPNDRFFAVRPEGSVSTLKIQRTERGDSAVYLCASSPLGRTSRWETQYFGPGTRLLVL.

The chain employs TRBV28 and TRBJ1-4, with 7 positions matching TRBD1. CDR3 length: 14 residues. Trimming took 6 bases from V and 2 from J; bases not matched to a gene: 3. From germline, CDR1 is MDHEN and CDR2 SYDVKM. CDR3 loop: CASSSGGTNEKLFF. The CDR3 bases are TGTGCCAGCAGCTCAGGGGGGACTAATGAAAAACTGTTTTTT.

V gene TRBV2 combines with J gene TRBJ1-5, with D maybe TRBD1 (5 bases). The CDR3 length is 13 residues. Germline V gives CDR1 SNHLY, CDR2 FYNNEI. V lost 10 bases, J lost 4 bases, and 14 bases lay in between. The CDR3 reads CATAPGQNQPQHF. Here the CDR3 DNA reads TGTGCCACCGCCCCAGGGCAGAATCAGCCCCAGCATTTT.

The genes are TRBV6-1 and TRBJ1-1; no clear D gene. Germline V gives CDR1 MNHNS, CDR2 SASEGT. Trimming left V 2 bases short and J 0 bases short, with 7 bases between. CDR3 size: 14 residues. The CDR3 sequence: CASSESGMNTEAFF. The CDR3 DNA reads TGTGCCAGCAGTGAAAGCGGGATGAACACTGAAGCTTTCTTT.

V gene TRBV4-1 combines with J gene TRBJ2-2; 8 nucleotides agree with TRBD1. Germline CDR1 and CDR2: MGHRA and YSYEKL. With V trimmed by 2 bases and J by 6 bases, 2 bases remained unmatched. The CDR3 spans 14 residues. CDR3 nucleotides: TGCGCCAGCAGCCAAACACAGGGGGCCGGGGAGCTGTTTTTT. Protein sequence: CASSQTQGAGELFF.

The chain uses TRBV13 and TRBJ1-2; TRBD1 matches at 7 bases. The CDR3 is 15 amino acids. J gave up 0 bases and V 5 bases, and 6 bases lay outside the gene matches. Germline CDR1 and CDR2: PRHDT and FYEKMQ (reference sequence). CDR3 residues: CASSRLTGANYGYTF. The CDR3 bases are TGTGCCAGCAGCCGCCTAACAGGGGCTAACTATGGCTACACCTTC.

The genes are TRBV5-1 and TRBJ1-2; 7 bases are shared with TRBD1. Looked up from germline, CDR1 is SGHRS and CDR2 is YFSETQ. V lost 0 bases, J lost 6 bases, and 2 bases stayed unmatched. The CDR3 totals 13 residues. CDR3 sequence: CASSLAGGNGYTF. CDR3 DNA sequence: TGCGCCAGCAGCTTGGCAGGGGGTAATGGCTACACCTTC.

The chain uses TRBV30 and TRBJ1-1; D unresolved. CDR1 is GTSNPN, CDR2 SVGIG, per germline (reference sequence). V lost 4 bases and J lost 6, with 12 bases in between. This CDR3 is 12 amino acids long. The CDR3, as DNA: TGTGCCTGGACCGGGTCGAAAGCTGAAGCTTTCTTT. This translates into CAWTGSKAEAFF. Supplemented by reference TRBV30 and TRBJ1-1, the full variable domain reads SQTIHQWPATLVQPVGSPLSLECTVEGTSNPNLYWYRQAAGRGLQLLFYSVGIGQISSEVPQNLSASRPQDRQFILSSKKLLLSDSGFYLCAWTGSKAEAFFGQGTRLTVV.

The chain employs TRBV5-5 and TRBJ2-4; possible D gene TRBD1, 6 bases. This CDR3 region has 16 residues. Germline lookup yields CDR1 SGHKS and CDR2 YYEKEE (reference sequence). Deletions cut 0 bases from V and 2 bases from J, with 12 bases between. CDR3 in amino acids: CASSLALGQTKNIQYF. The CDR3 DNA reads as TGTGCCAGCAGCTTGGCCCTTGGACAGACCAAAAACATTCAGTACTTC.

The J gene is TRBJ2-4, the V gene TRBV7-2; D gene unclear. The length of the CDR3 is 15 residues. Between the trimmed V and J ends, which lost 1 base and 6 bases, there was a span of 13 bases. Per the germline V gene, CDR1 is SGHTA and CDR2 is FQGNSA. The CDR3 nucleotides are TGTGCCAGCAGCTTAGAGTTCGGTGGTGGAAACATTCAGTACTTC. As protein: CASSLEFGGGNIQYF.

The rearrangement joins TRBV9 to TRBJ2-1; 9 bases align to TRBD2. Germline V gives CDR1 SGDLS, CDR2 YYNGEE. The CDR3 spans 17 residues. V trimming: 0 bases; J trimming: 5 bases; junction bases outside the gene matches: 9. CDR3 in DNA: TGTGCCAGCAGCGTAGCTCCGGCGGGAGGGGGACACAATGAGCAGTTCTTC. Amino acids: CASSVAPAGGGHNEQFF.

The chain links TRBV7-8 to TRBJ1-2; TRBD1 matches at 7 bases. Germline CDR1 reads SGHVS; CDR2 reads FQNEAQ. The J segment lost 4 bases and the V segment lost 6 bases, leaving 5 bases of the junction unmatched. This CDR3 has 13 residues. The DNA for the CDR3 is TGTGCCAGCAGGGAGGACAGGTTCTATGGCTACACCTTC. Its protein is CASREDRFYGYTF.

The chain joins TRBV11-3 to TRBJ1-1, with no clear D. This CDR3 spans 14 amino acids. Germline CDR1 reads SGHNT; CDR2 reads YENEEA. The ends were cut back, 5 bases at V and 1 base at J, with 11 bases in the middle. CDR3 sequence reads: CASSPGRENTEAFF. CDR3 sequence (DNA): TGTGCCAGCAGCCCCGGACGGGAGAACACTGAAGCTTTCTTT.

V and J are TRBV7-9 and TRBJ2-1, with 8 nucleotides matching TRBD2. The CDR3 runs to 15 residues. The V segment lost 5 bases and the J segment 3 bases; nucleotides outside the gene matches: 6. CDR1 is SEHNR, CDR2 FQNEAQ, per germline (reference sequence). The CDR3: CASSKERGYYNEQFF. CDR3 nucleotides: TGTGCCAGCAGCAAGGAGCGGGGGTACTACAATGAGCAGTTCTTC.

The rearrangement links TRBV27 to TRBJ1-4; perhaps TRBD1 as D (5 bases). Looked up from germline, CDR1 is MNHEY and CDR2 is SMNVEV (reference sequence). Deletions cut 4 bases from V and 8 bases from J, with 11 bases between. The CDR3 is 13 amino acids. In DNA form, the CDR3 reads TGTGCCAGCAGTTCCGGGGGGAGCGAAAAACTGTTTTTT. Its translation: CASSSGGSEKLFF. Full variable domain (missing parts from reference TRBV27 and TRBJ1-4): EAQVTQNPRYLITVTGKKLTVTCSQNMNHEYMSWYRQDPGLGLRQIYYSMNVEVTDKGDVPEGYKVSRKEKRNFPLILESPSPNQTSLYFCASSSGGSEKLFFGSGTQLSVL.

V usage is TRBV15 and J usage is TRBJ1-2, with D unresolved. The CDR3 is made up of 14 amino acids. Per the germline V gene, CDR1 is LNHNV and CDR2 is YYDKDF (reference sequence). Trimming shortened V by 5 bases and J by 5 bases, and 15 bases separated the two germline ends. The CDR3 protein is CATSLQRGWYGYTF. As DNA, the CDR3 is TGTGCCACCAGCCTACAGCGGGGTTGGTATGGCTACACCTTC.

The chain uses TRBV2 and TRBJ1-4, with D maybe TRBD1 (5 bases). The CDR3 runs 18 residues. CDR1 SNHLY and CDR2 FYNNEI come from the germline V gene. Deletions cut 7 bases from V and 2 bases from J, with 23 bases between. CDR3 sequence reads: CASTLRALRPGTNEKLFF. CDR3 sequence (DNA): TGTGCCAGCACTCTCAGGGCATTGAGGCCTGGGACTAATGAAAAACTGTTTTTT.

The rearrangement uses TRBV29-1 and TRBJ2-1, with D perhaps TRBD2 (6 bases). The germline CDR1 and CDR2 sequences are SQVTM and ANQGSEA. Trimming left V 8 bases short and J 9 bases short, with 14 bases between. The CDR3 loop spans 11 amino acids. CDR3 coding DNA: TGCAGCTCTGGGGGGACTTCTGAGCAGTTCTTC. Amino acids: CSSGGTSEQFF.

The rearrangement uses TRBV7-9 and TRBJ2-5; 14 bases map to TRBD2. J gave up 2 bases and V 5 bases, and 10 bases lay outside the gene matches. This CDR3 has 18 amino acids. Looked up from germline, CDR1 is SEHNR and CDR2 is FQNEAQ (reference sequence). The CDR3 spells CASSPSTSGGVTQETQYF. CDR3 nucleotides: TGTGCCAGCAGCCCGTCGACTAGCGGGGGGGTTACTCAAGAGACCCAGTACTTC.

The chain carries TRBV6-5 and TRBJ2-5; 9 bases are a match to TRBD2. V trimming: 1 base; J trimming: 2 bases; junction bases outside the gene matches: 2. There are 15 residues in the CDR3. Germline V gives CDR1 MNHEY, CDR2 SVGAGI. In nucleotides, the CDR3 is TGTGCCAGCAGTTACTTCCTAGCGGGACAAGAGACCCAGTACTTC. It is translated as CASSYFLAGQETQYF.

The chain carries TRBV5-1 and TRBJ2-1; tentatively, D is TRBD2 (6 bases). Germline V gives CDR1 SGHRS, CDR2 YFSETQ. The CDR3 consists of 14 residues. Trimming left V 5 bases short and J 8 bases short, with 17 bases between. The CDR3 sequence is CASSDRAGGDEQFF. The CDR3 nucleotides read TGCGCCAGCAGTGACAGAGCCGGAGGGGATGAGCAGTTCTTC.

The chain carries TRBV5-1 and TRBJ2-2; no definite D call. The germline V and J ends were trimmed by 7 bases and 4 bases, with 8 bases remaining between them. Germline assignment: CDR1 SGHRS and CDR2 YFSETQ. The CDR3 extends over 12 amino acids. CDR3 amino acids: CASVSSTGELFF. CDR3 coding DNA: TGCGCCAGCGTCTCTAGCACCGGGGAGCTGTTTTTT.

The chain is built from TRBV30 and TRBJ2-1; D gene ambiguous. This CDR3 is built from 11 residues. Trimming shortened V by 1 base and J by 8 bases, and 6 bases separated the two germline ends. Germline V gene lookup returns CDR1 GTSNPN and CDR2 SVGIG (reference sequence). In DNA form, the CDR3 reads TGTGCCTGGAGTGGAGGCGATGAGCAGTTCTTC. This translates into CAWSGGDEQFF.

This chain joins TRBV21-1 and TRBJ2-7; TRBD1, as called in the table, went unchecked against the DNA. TRBV21-1 is designated a pseudogene. The CDR3 consists of 18 residues. This chain's CDR3 is CASSKLRQSDRGSYEQYF. CDR3 DNA sequence: TGTGCCAGCAGCAAACTACGGCAGTCGGACAGGGGATCCTACGAGCAGTACTTC.